This T cell receptor beta chain emerged from a study of neurological immune-mediated disorders. This clonotype was observed at least ten times. As yet, its antigen is unknown. Deletions cut 6 bases from V and 5 bases from J, with 19 bases between. Per the germline V gene, CDR1 is MNHEY and CDR2 is SVGAGI. The CDR3 runs 15 residues. Each CDR3 protein is one row after TCRdb ran MiXCR on the 5' RACE reads. The repertoire holds nearly 60,000 distinct CDR3 sequences, with under 3.5% as singletons. Whole-study results and caveats: Clinical and MRI features did not associate with the cluster found in multiple sclerosis patients. The study found the most TCR clonal expansion in HTLV-1-associated myelopathy and the least in multiple sclerosis, below healthy controls. Expanded clones shared no identical CDR3 amino acid sequences across subjects, which suggested private TCR-beta repertoires in all groups. A possible signature was seen in one related-CDR3 cluster, into which phylogenetic grouping placed the repertoires of 18 of 34 multiple sclerosis patients.

This sequence was found in a woman aged 55-70 years with multiple sclerosis. This chain joins TRBV6-5 and TRBJ1-1; possible D gene TRBD1, 6 bases. Sequenced sample: PBMCs. CDR3 amino acids: CASRPTGYGGTEAFF. CDR3 DNA: TGTGCCAGCAGACCTACAGGGTATGGAGGGACTGAAGCTTTCTTT.